Listed below are T cell receptor beta chains from one sample, sequenced in a study of blood T cell repertoires in COVID-19. Generated by immunoSEQ multiplex PCR, the TCRdb table keeps only in-frame clones and is missing some. The sample consists of a few hundred thousand clones, about 70% of them appearing once. The sequenced sample was peripheral blood. Receptors originate from a woman of 80 years or more with acute or convalescent COVID-19. Each CDR3 is given without its conserved first and last residue.

TRBV12-3/TRBV12-4,TRBJ1-2,ASSLDSYYGYT
TRBV6-1,TRBJ1-5,ASSDWTGGSNQPQH
TRBV5-1,TRBJ1-1,ASSLIASGNTEAF
TRBV6-6,TRBJ1-6,ASSYQGDNSPLH
TRBV19,TRBJ1-2,ASTRDYGYT
TRBV14,TRBJ2-2,ASSQWQGGIGELF
TRBV18,TRBJ1-2,ASSPWDLPGGYT
TRBV7-3,TRBJ1-5,ASSLTLPGHRSNQPQH
TRBV10-3,TRBJ1-2,ATSTGGDYGYT
TRBV6-5,TRBJ2-5,ASRAGGETQY
TRBV7-2,TRBJ1-6,ASSEELSNSPLH
TRBV9,TRBJ2-2,ASSVEDRVTGELF
TRBV7-2,TRBJ1-2,ASSLVGQGPGGYT
TRBV12-3/TRBV12-4,TRBJ1-3,ASGTGERNTIY
TRBV6-1,TRBJ2-6,ASSEPGAGANVLT
TRBV12-3/TRBV12-4,TRBJ1-5,ASSLGRAQPQH
TRBV7-2,TRBJ2-7,ASSLDGGVFYEQY
TRBV2,TRBJ2-2,ASSDGAANTGELF
TRBV3-1/TRBV3-2,TRBJ2-1,ASSLFPGLAGGDEQF
TRBV5-1,TRBJ2-7,ASTSTSGIYEQY
TRBV7-2,TRBJ1-5,ASSLAQGTQPQH
TRBV2,TRBJ1-5,ASNRDGNQPQH
TRBV5-1,TRBJ1-1,ASSFGGLGNTEAF
TRBV11-3,TRBJ2-3,ASSWTGGTDTQY
TRBV10-3,TRBJ2-1,AISETSDNEQF
TRBV4-1,TRBJ1-6,ASSQARDIRGWSPLH
TRBV7-9,TRBJ2-7,ASSTRTGSYEQY
TRBV25-1,TRBJ2-7,ASSELAGGKAYEQY
TRBV6-5,TRBJ2-7,ASSPGDRGYEQY
TRBV30,TRBJ2-1,AWSVRVAEQF
TRBV6-5,TRBJ2-7,ASSRTSGSYEQY
TRBV6-5,TRBJ2-7,ASGSPQGGSREQY
TRBV18,TRBJ1-2,ASSIQGSGYT
TRBV7-3,TRBJ2-7,ASSLGTEYEQY
TRBV9,TRBJ2-5,ASSVMAGGLNQETQY
TRBV2,TRBJ2-5,ASRQDLSIAQY
TRBV3-1/TRBV3-2,TRBJ2-2,ASSAIWTGAGELF
TRBV5-4,TRBJ2-7,ASSPGQGVSYEQY
TRBV6-5,TRBJ2-7,ASSYSGQAGAHEQY
TRBV6-2/TRBV6-3,TRBJ1-1,ASSYTGYVENTEAF
TRBV7-9,TRBJ1-1,ASSLGDRGRAEAF
TRBV3-1/TRBV3-2,TRBJ2-1,ASSQEGGTGVQF
TRBV3-1/TRBV3-2,TRBJ2-1,ASSRGGVNEQF
TRBV2,TRBJ2-4,ASSGLRSGNIQY
TRBV19,TRBJ1-2,ASIAGGALPYGYT
TRBV5-1,TRBJ1-1,ASNVGPGNTEAF
TRBV6-6,TRBJ2-1,ASSLLAGTGGVSGRADEQF
TRBV7-8,TRBJ1-5,ASSSYGGGRSNQPQH
TRBV18,TRBJ2-7,ASSPGSTNSYEQY
TRBV19,TRBJ2-1,ASARTRDRINEQF
TRBV3-1/TRBV3-2,TRBJ1-6,ASSVGTGYNNSPLH
TRBV2,TRBJ2-7,ATRGSSARHASSYEQY
TRBV12-5,TRBJ2-1,ASGLEKIGTNNEQF
TRBV10-3,TRBJ1-5,AISESGAGNQPQH
TRBV7-9,TRBJ1-5,ASSFGTGLNQPQH
TRBV18,TRBJ2-7,ASSSTSGPAYEQY
TRBV19,TRBJ2-1,ASSSWTTGVRLYNEQF